The 13 T cell receptor beta chains below all came from one sample that was sequenced in a study of cytomegalovirus exposure and HLA in healthy donors. The study ran its PCR with 60 Vbeta and 13 Jbeta primers. Method: immunoSEQ multiplex PCR; TCRdb's copy keeps in-frame clones and lacks some. The table records approximately 210,000 clones, about 89% of them present only once. The sample was PBMCs. The receptors shown here come from a man aged 25-40 years in good health and CMV-seronegative.

The chain recombines TRBV2 with TRBJ2-1; D possibly corresponds to TRBD1 (6 bases). There are 12 residues in the CDR3. The V gene's germline CDR1 is SNHLY and CDR2 FYNNEI. The germline V and J ends were trimmed by 6 bases and 4 bases, with 7 bases remaining between them. The CDR3 loop reads CASRDSYNEQFF. DNA for the CDR3: TGTGCCAGCAGGGACAGTTACAATGAGCAGTTCTTC.

This clone appeared a single time. The chain combines TRBV5-8 with TRBJ2-7; D perhaps matches TRBD1 (5 bases). This CDR3 has 15 residues. Germline CDR1 SGHTS, CDR2 YDEGEE. V was trimmed by 5 bases and J by 4 bases, leaving 19 bases between them. CDR3 DNA sequence: TGTGCCAGCAGGCCTCTCATAACCCAGGGTTACGAGCAGTACTTC. Protein: CASRPLITQGYEQYF.

In DNA, the CDR3 is TGTGCCAGTAGTGCCAACCGAGCGGGTCAAGAGACCCAGTACTTC. It encodes CASSANRAGQETQYF. The chain couples TRBV19 to TRBJ2-5; the D gene is possibly TRBD2 (6 bases). The CDR3 consists of 15 residues. The V end was cut by 5 bases, the J end by 2 bases, with 15 bases between. CDR1 is LNHDA and CDR2 is SQIVND in the germline V gene (reference sequence).

The chain uses TRBV5-1 and TRBJ1-1; D uncertain. The V and J ends lost 0 bases and 6 bases respectively, with 15 bases between them. This CDR3 comprises 15 residues. CDR1 and CDR2 from the germline V gene are SGHRS and YFSETQ. This chain's CDR3 is CASSLGVADLPEAFF. CDR3 DNA: TGCGCCAGCAGCTTGGGTGTGGCGGATCTCCCTGAAGCTTTCTTT.

The rearrangement joins TRBV15 to TRBJ2-1, with 15 bases fitting TRBD2. J gave up 4 bases and V 0 bases, and 13 bases lay outside the gene matches. The CDR3 has 21 residues. Germline V gives CDR1 LNHNV, CDR2 YYDKDF (reference sequence). The CDR3 protein is CATSRDNGTSGRWLGYNEQFF. In DNA form, the CDR3 reads TGTGCCACCAGCAGAGATAACGGGACTAGCGGGAGGTGGCTTGGTTACAATGAGCAGTTCTTC.

This chain uses TRBV15 with TRBJ1-2; no clear D gene. The V end lost 3 bases, the J end lost 6 bases, and 5 bases lay between the germline ends. Germline CDR1 and CDR2: LNHNV and YYDKDF (reference sequence). The CDR3 has 11 residues. The CDR3 sequence: CATSSSDGYTF. The CDR3 DNA is TGTGCCACCAGCAGCTCCGATGGCTACACCTTC.

This sequence joins TRBV15 and TRBJ2-3; the match to TRBD1 covers 7 bases. The trim removed 5 bases at V and 0 bases at J, leaving 5 bases unmatched. There are 15 residues in the CDR3. The germline CDR1 and CDR2 sequences are LNHNV and YYDKDF (reference sequence). The CDR3 bases are TGTGCCACCAGCCCACAGGGGTATAGCACAGATACGCAGTATTTT. Amino acid sequence: CATSPQGYSTDTQYF.

This chain connects TRBV28 to TRBJ2-5; TRBD1 matches 9 bases. Germline CDR1 and CDR2: MDHEN and SYDVKM. This CDR3 has 13 amino acids. The V and J ends lost 8 bases and 4 bases, in that order; junction bases with no gene match: 5. The CDR3 protein is CASGDRGGETQYF. The CDR3 bases are TGTGCCAGCGGTGACAGGGGGGGAGAGACCCAGTACTTC.

This clone came up a few times. V usage is TRBV19 and J usage is TRBJ1-2; weak D call: TRBD1 (5 bases). This CDR3 has 14 residues. Trimming pared 5 bases from V and 8 bases from J, leaving 18 bases between. Germline V lookup: CDR1 LNHDA, CDR2 SQIVND (reference sequence). CDR3: CASSPRRRGGGYTF. CDR3 coding DNA: TGTGCCAGTAGTCCCCGGAGGAGGGGAGGCGGCTACACCTTC.

The gene calls are TRBV19 and TRBJ2-2; 11 bases line up with TRBD1. Germline V gene lookup returns CDR1 LNHDA and CDR2 SQIVND (reference sequence). V lost 9 bases, J lost 3 bases, and 9 bases stayed unmatched. The CDR3 length is 16 residues. The CDR3 DNA sequence: TGTGCCAGCAACCAGGGACAGGGGGTGTACACCGGGGAGCTGTTTTTT. Translating it yields CASNQGQGVYTGELFF.

This clone was counted a few times. V is TRBV28 and J is TRBJ1-4, with a tentative D call TRBD1 (6 bases). Trimming stripped 7 bases from V and 8 bases from J, with 14 bases between. Germline CDR1 is MDHEN and CDR2 is SYDVKM. This CDR3 is 13 amino acids long. The CDR3 DNA follows: TGTGCCAGCACCACTCACAGGGACGAAAAACTGTTTTTT. Amino acids: CASTTHRDEKLFF.

This chain connects TRBV28 to TRBJ2-1; D gene unclear. CDR3 length equals 12 residues. CDR1 and CDR2 (germline): MDHEN, SYDVKM. V shed 2 bases and J shed 9 bases, with 8 bases lying between them. The CDR3 DNA is TGTGCCAGCAGTTTAGAGGTCGGTGAGCAGTTCTTC. Its protein is CASSLEVGEQFF.

This chain links TRBV6-5 with TRBJ1-6; 7 bases align to TRBD1. The V and J ends lost 6 bases and 8 bases, in that order; junction bases with no gene match: 7. CDR1 is MNHEY and CDR2 is SVGAGI in the germline V gene. This CDR3 spans 14 amino acids. DNA for the CDR3: TGTGCCAGCAGCTCGGGACAGCACTATTCACCCCTCCACTTT. The encoded protein is CASSSGQHYSPLHF.